What follows is one TCR beta chain and its context. Its cognate antigen is unknown. Germline CDR1 and CDR2: SGHTA and FQGNSA. The V end was cut by 4 bases, the J end by 0 bases, with 12 bases between. There are 15 residues in the CDR3. The method was immunoSEQ multiplex PCR; TCRdb's version includes in-frame clones alone and lacks a portion of them. Of fewer than 30,000 clones in the sample, roughly 82% were seen once. The sample comes from a study of PD-1 blockade in classical Hodgkin lymphoma. Study-wide results and limits: Whatever underlies the repertoire differences (possibly disease activity or prior therapy) remains undefined. Prior to therapy, complete responders displayed diversity much like that of newly diagnosed patients. It was CD4+ TCR diversity, not CD8+, that rose significantly by C4D1. It was reported that newly diagnosed patients had less baseline TCR diversity than healthy donors.

Each patient's relapse followed autologous stem cell transplantation, and brentuximab vedotin exposure varied. The sample was peripheral blood mononuclear cells (PBMCs), taken before the second cycle of nivolumab. This chain uses TRBV7-2 with TRBJ2-5; D is unresolved. The receptor comes from a human donor with classical Hodgkin lymphoma. CDR3 sequence: CASSSPRVYQETQYF. CDR3 nucleotides: TGTGCCAGCAGCTCGCCTAGGGTGTACCAAGAGACCCAGTACTTC.